Below, 14 T cell receptor beta chains from the same sample are listed, as sequenced in a study of T cells expressing NK-cell markers. TCRdb derives one entry per CDR3 protein from the 5' RACE reads, leaving out DNA. This sample's table has some 410,000 distinct CDR3 sequences. Sequenced material: blood T cells: a sorted CD56 or NKG2C T cell subset, CD4+ or CD8+ T cells, or bulk PBMC T cells (not recorded which). The receptors were sampled from a woman aged 18 to 75 in good health.

The genes are TRBV4-3 and TRBJ1-2; TCRdb reports TRBD1, a call that lacks DNA to check it against. CDR1 LGHNA and CDR2 YSLEER come from the germline V gene. CDR3 size: 15 residues. CDR3 loop: CASSQDRGRNYGYTF.

The chain links TRBV18 to TRBJ2-1; TCRdb's D call of TRBD1 is untestable without DNA. This CDR3 comprises 12 residues. The germline V gene has CDR1 KGHSH and CDR2 LQKENI. The CDR3 spells CASSPFGGEQFF.

The chain joins TRBV5-8 to TRBJ2-1; the TCRdb call, TRBD1, lacks DNA for checking. This CDR3 spans 15 amino acids. The germline CDR1 and CDR2 sequences are SGHTS and YDEGEE. CDR3 residues: CASSSRDRGLNEQFF.

This chain connects TRBV6-2 or TRBV6-3 to TRBJ2-2. The CDR3 is 14 residues long. Germline V gene data show CDR1 as MNHEY and CDR2 as SVGEGT. CDR3: CASSGSGNTGELFF.

CDR3 loop: CSAKVGAKETQYF. The genes are TRBV20-1 and TRBJ2-5. The CDR3 has 13 amino acids. The V gene's germline CDR1 is DFQATT and CDR2 SNEGSKA (reference sequence).

The rearrangement uses TRBV20-1 and TRBJ2-1; the D call from TCRdb, TRBD2, cannot be confirmed without DNA. Germline V lookup: CDR1 DFQATT, CDR2 SNEGSKA (reference sequence). The CDR3 covers 15 residues. The CDR3 spells CSARGLAGRSNEQFF.

This chain joins TRBV12-3 or TRBV12-4 and TRBJ2-1; TCRdb picks TRBD2, but there is no DNA to check that call. The CDR3 has 17 amino acids. The CDR3 spells CASSTAAGGPLVDEQFF.

The V gene is TRBV12-3 or TRBV12-4, the J gene TRBJ2-7; the D gene TCRdb calls, TRBD1, cannot be checked with no DNA. This CDR3 has 15 amino acids. CDR3 region: CASSLIRDRVYEQYF.

This chain connects TRBV5-5 to TRBJ1-5; the D gene TCRdb calls, TRBD1, cannot be checked with no DNA. The germline V gene has CDR1 SGHKS and CDR2 YYEKEE (reference sequence). CDR3 length: 15 residues. CDR3 protein: CASSFRTGELQPQHF.

The rearrangement links TRBV10-1 to TRBJ2-2; TCRdb selects TRBD1, and the lack of DNA leaves this call unchecked. The germline V gene encodes CDR1 WNHNN and CDR2 SYGVQD (reference sequence). This CDR3 is 13 amino acids long. The CDR3 region is CASPNRDHGELFF.

The chain recombines TRBV4-3 with TRBJ2-2. The CDR3 loop spans 16 amino acids. From germline, CDR1 is LGHNA and CDR2 YSLEER. The CDR3 spells CASSQDQPFNTGELFF.

The chain has TRBV6-5 and TRBJ2-5; TCRdb's assignment of TRBD2 cannot be checked, as there is no DNA. Germline assignment: CDR1 MNHEY and CDR2 SVGAGI. The CDR3 length is 14 residues. The CDR3 here is CASSYREGSETQYF.

The chain has TRBV29-1 and TRBJ2-1; the TRBD2 assignment by TCRdb is unverifiable without DNA. Germline V CDR1 and CDR2: SQVTM, ANQGSEA. The length of the CDR3 is 14 residues. Here the CDR3 reads CSVEIQRAYNEQFF.

The V call is TRBV12-3 or TRBV12-4, the J call TRBJ1-2. The CDR3 has 14 amino acids. CDR3: CASSPGTPWDGYTF.